These T cell receptor beta chains were read from a single sample in a study of T cell changes during pregnancy in multiple sclerosis. Produced via immunoSEQ multiplex PCR; TCRdb's table is partial and in-frame only. The profile shows 85,000 to 100,000 clones, approximately 92% of them singletons. This specimen consisted of peripheral blood, obtained in the first trimester of pregnancy. The origin of the receptors is a female donor with multiple sclerosis, enrolled in a pregnancy study. Each CDR3 is given with its conserved first and last residue. A D gene is named only where the DNA matches it firmly. Clone size appears in some rows only: once, few, many, or a class for an expanded clone.

size: -; V: TRBV5-1; J: TRBJ2-1; D: TRBD2; CDR3: CASSLPLTSGSSYNEQFF; DNA: TGCGCCAGCAGCCTGCCGTTGACTAGCGGGAGCTCCTACAATGAGCAGTTCTTC
size: -; V: TRBV11-2; J: TRBJ1-1; D: -; CDR3: CASSVNRANTEAFF; DNA: TGTGCCAGCAGCGTAAACAGGGCGAACACTGAAGCTTTCTTT
size: -; V: TRBV30; J: TRBJ1-5; D: TRBD1; CDR3: CAWGVGQRNQPQHF; DNA: TGTGCCTGGGGCGTGGGACAGCGCAATCAGCCCCAGCATTTT
size: once; V: TRBV27; J: TRBJ1-1; D: -; CDR3: CASSLQGWNTEAFF; DNA: TGTGCCAGCAGTTTACAGGGGTGGAACACTGAAGCTTTCTTT
size: once; V: TRBV27; J: TRBJ1-2; D: -; CDR3: CASSLSMTASNYGYTF; DNA: TGTGCCAGCAGTTTATCGATGACAGCATCTAACTATGGCTACACCTTC
size: -; V: TRBV25-1; J: TRBJ2-6; D: -; CDR3: CASSEWAGGSSGANVLTF; DNA: TGTGCCAGCAGTGAATGGGCAGGGGGGAGCTCTGGGGCCAACGTCCTGACTTTC
size: -; V: TRBV27; J: TRBJ2-1; D: TRBD2; CDR3: CASSLRGLAASSYNEQFF; DNA: TGTGCCAGCAGTTTGAGGGGACTAGCGGCTAGCTCCTACAATGAGCAGTTCTTC
size: -; V: TRBV7-6; J: TRBJ2-1; D: -; CDR3: CASSELPNPNEQFF; DNA: TGTGCCAGCAGTGAGCTCCCAAATCCCAATGAGCAGTTCTTC
size: -; V: TRBV30; J: TRBJ1-2; D: -; CDR3: CAWSEGGPYGYTF; DNA: TGTGCCTGGAGTGAGGGGGGGCCCTATGGCTACACCTTC
size: -; V: TRBV11-3; J: TRBJ2-1; D: -; CDR3: CASSLQTGTQFF; DNA: TGTGCCAGCAGCTTACAAACAGGGACCCAGTTCTTC
size: -; V: TRBV6-1; J: TRBJ2-7; D: -; CDR3: CASSAVAGSSYEQYF; DNA: TGTGCCAGCAGTGCTGTGGCGGGGAGCTCCTACGAGCAGTACTTC
size: -; V: TRBV13; J: TRBJ2-5; D: TRBD2; CDR3: CASSPGLAGGPGGETQYF; DNA: TGTGCCAGCAGCCCGGGACTAGCGGGAGGGCCCGGCGGCGAGACCCAGTACTTC
size: -; V: TRBV5-1; J: TRBJ1-1; D: -; CDR3: CASSPQVSGGTEAFF; DNA: TGCGCCAGCAGCCCCCAAGTGTCCGGCGGCACTGAAGCTTTCTTT
size: -; V: TRBV30; J: TRBJ1-3; D: TRBD1; CDR3: CAWGTGGLSGNTIYF; DNA: TGTGCCTGGGGTACAGGGGGGTTGAGTGGAAACACCATATATTTT
size: -; V: TRBV7-9; J: TRBJ1-1; D: TRBD1; CDR3: CASSHPGQGNTEAFF; DNA: TGTGCCAGCAGCCACCCTGGACAGGGGAACACTGAAGCTTTCTTT
size: -; V: TRBV2; J: TRBJ2-7; D: TRBD1; CDR3: CASSLQGANDEQYF; DNA: TGTGCCAGCAGCTTACAGGGGGCGAACGACGAGCAGTACTTC
size: -; V: TRBV25-1; J: TRBJ2-7; D: TRBD2; CDR3: CASSSRGGAYEQYF; DNA: TGTGCCAGCAGTTCCCGGGGGGGGGCCTACGAGCAGTACTTC
size: -; V: TRBV15; J: TRBJ1-2; D: -; CDR3: CATSIQGGYGYTF; DNA: TGTGCCACCAGCATACAGGGTGGGTATGGCTACACCTTC
size: -; V: TRBV6-5; J: TRBJ2-5; D: TRBD2; CDR3: CASSFGLAGAGETQYF; DNA: TGTGCCAGCAGTTTCGGACTAGCGGGAGCGGGCGAGACCCAGTACTTC
size: -; V: TRBV19; J: TRBJ1-5; D: -; CDR3: CASSPLRQESNQPQHF; DNA: TGTGCCAGTAGTCCGCTAAGACAGGAGAGCAATCAGCCCCAGCATTTT
size: -; V: TRBV29-1; J: TRBJ2-1; D: -; CDR3: CSVGRAGRNNEQFF; DNA: TGCAGCGTTGGGAGGGCAGGGCGAAACAATGAGCAGTTCTTC
size: -; V: TRBV5-1; J: TRBJ1-3; D: -; CDR3: CASSWGIGGTGNTIYF; DNA: TGCGCCAGCAGCTGGGGGATTGGGGGGACTGGAAACACCATATATTTT
size: -; V: TRBV4-1; J: TRBJ1-1; D: TRBD1; CDR3: CASSPGQGANTEAFF; DNA: TGCGCCAGCAGCCCGGGACAGGGGGCGAACACTGAAGCTTTCTTT
size: -; V: TRBV7-9; J: TRBJ1-5; D: -; CDR3: CASSLVIGQPQHF; DNA: TGTGCCAGCAGCTTAGTTATCGGTCAGCCCCAGCATTTT
size: -; V: TRBV9; J: TRBJ2-1; D: TRBD2; CDR3: CASSVRLAGDLNNEQFF; DNA: TGTGCCAGCAGCGTCCGACTAGCGGGAGACCTAAACAATGAGCAGTTCTTC
size: -; V: TRBV28; J: TRBJ1-2; D: -; CDR3: CASSLAFVLANYGYTF; DNA: TGTGCCAGCAGTTTAGCTTTCGTACTAGCTAACTATGGCTACACCTTC
size: -; V: TRBV5-1; J: TRBJ2-7; D: -; CDR3: CASSLEVVGSWTYEQYF; DNA: TGCGCCAGCAGCTTGGAGGTTGTTGGGAGTTGGACTTACGAGCAGTACTTC
size: -; V: TRBV27; J: TRBJ2-5; D: TRBD2; CDR3: CASSLAGEGETQYF; DNA: TGTGCCAGCAGTCTAGCGGGAGAGGGAGAGACCCAGTACTTC
size: once; V: TRBV6-5; J: TRBJ2-1; D: -; CDR3: CASSYSTGVNEQFF; DNA: TGTGCCAGCAGTTACTCGACCGGGGTCAATGAGCAGTTCTTC
size: -; V: TRBV28; J: TRBJ1-1; D: -; CDR3: CASSLFLGWVNTEAFF; DNA: TGTGCCAGCAGTTTATTTCTCGGGTGGGTTAACACTGAAGCTTTCTTT
size: once; V: TRBV5-4; J: TRBJ2-5; D: -; CDR3: CASSSTAPFQETQYF; DNA: TGTGCCAGCAGCTCGACAGCGCCGTTCCAAGAGACCCAGTACTTC
size: -; V: TRBV25-1; J: TRBJ2-6; D: -; CDR3: CASNGVGANVLTF; DNA: TGTGCCAGCAACGGGGTTGGGGCCAACGTCCTGACTTTC
size: -; V: TRBV28; J: TRBJ1-3; D: -; CDR3: CASSRVLSGNTIYF; DNA: TGTGCCAGCAGCCGGGTCTTATCTGGAAACACCATATATTTT
size: once; V: TRBV11-2; J: TRBJ2-7; D: -; CDR3: CASSTGYYEQYF; DNA: TGTGCCAGCAGCACCGGGTACTACGAGCAGTACTTC
size: -; V: TRBV6-1; J: TRBJ2-3; D: -; CDR3: CASSDQSTPTDTQYF; DNA: TGTGCCAGCAGTGACCAGTCAACACCCACAGATACGCAGTATTTT
size: -; V: TRBV18; J: TRBJ1-5; D: -; CDR3: CASSAGTNQPQHF; DNA: TGTGCCAGCTCAGCGGGGACGAATCAGCCCCAGCATTTT
size: few; V: TRBV6-5; J: TRBJ2-5; D: -; CDR3: CASSPTHRDRAQYF; DNA: TGTGCCAGCAGCCCAACCCACAGGGACCGGGCCCAGTACTTC
size: -; V: TRBV29-1; J: TRBJ1-1; D: -; CDR3: CSVIQGNTEAFF; DNA: TGCAGCGTCATACAGGGGAACACTGAAGCTTTCTTT
size: few; V: TRBV6-1; J: TRBJ2-2; D: -; CDR3: CASSLNTGELFF; DNA: TGTGCCAGCAGCCTGAACACCGGGGAGCTGTTTTTT
size: -; V: TRBV7-2; J: TRBJ2-7; D: TRBD2; CDR3: CASSLGASGGVWYF; DNA: TGTGCCAGCAGCTTAGGCGCTAGCGGAGGAGTGTGGTACTTC
size: -; V: TRBV4-1; J: TRBJ2-7; D: -; CDR3: CASSQVVGASYEQYF; DNA: TGCGCCAGCAGCCAAGTAGTTGGGGCGTCCTACGAGCAGTACTTC
size: -; V: TRBV27; J: TRBJ1-5; D: -; CDR3: CASSHSNQPQHF; DNA: TGTGCCAGCAGCCATAGCAATCAGCCCCAGCATTTT
size: -; V: TRBV27; J: TRBJ2-7; D: -; CDR3: CASSLPGTYEQYF; DNA: TGTGCCAGCAGTTTACCAGGGACCTACGAGCAGTACTTC